The entry below describes one T cell receptor beta chain. As yet, its antigen is unknown. The immunoSEQ assay was v3. Clones were read by immunoSEQ multiplex PCR, and TCRdb kept only the in-frame ones, dropping some. Among some 60,000 clones, over 70% were seen once, and the ten largest hold about 2%. Looked up from germline, CDR1 is SNHLY and CDR2 is FYNNEI. V was shortened by 4 bases and J by 0 bases, with 10 bases between the two germline ends. The CDR3 spans 15 residues. This entry comes from a study of TIL therapy for anti-PD-1-resistant metastatic lung cancer. Study details: Half of patients were current or former smokers.

Indicated time point: pre-treatment sample, taken before nivolumab and TIL therapy. Enrollment ran from 2017 to January 2020. Study-level points and caveats: This highly selected cohort may not generalize to typical lung cancer patients.

The specimen was blood, collected at baseline. This chain connects TRBV2 to TRBJ1-5; tentative D call: TRBD1 (6 bases). This clonotype was sampled from a person between 25 and 79 years old with non-small cell lung cancer. The CDR3 region has the DNA TGTGCCAGCAGTGGGGAGGGGGATAGCAATCAGCCCCAGCATTTT. Translating gives CASSGEGDSNQPQHF.